This entry features one T cell receptor beta chain sequence. This specimen belongs to a study of blood T cell repertoires in COVID-19. Overall study context: Spain, Italy and the United States supplied samples that represented acute and convalescent COVID-19. Nucleic acid was either cDNA or gDNA, and it came from T cells, B-cell-depleted T cells, or PBMCs.

Living in under 30 US areas, the participants were between roughly 18 and 90 years of age. Recovery among Cohort 3 donors was established by two negative PCRs, clearance, or symptom resolution. Profiled with immunoSEQ multiplex PCR; TCRdb holds only in-frame clones, not every one. The sample includes around 390,000 clones, 85% to 90% seen only once; the top ten take about 10%. Sequencing was carried out using PBMCs or T cells enriched from blood (not recorded which). This TCR was recovered from a woman aged 50 to 60 who had recovered from COVID-19.

The CDR3 DNA reads as TGTGCCAGCAGTTTATCGGGATCGGGGGGTATTTACGAGCAGTACTTC. Translation: CASSLSGSGGIYEQYF. The chain recombines TRBV27 with TRBJ2-7; 7 positions agree with TRBD2. The CDR3 sequence is 16 residues long. The V segment lost 0 bases and the J segment 4 bases; nucleotides outside the gene matches: 9. The germline V gene encodes CDR1 MNHEY and CDR2 SMNVEV (reference sequence).